Sequencing of this T cell receptor beta chain was carried out in a study of blood T cell repertoires in COVID-19. For the study at large: The United States, Italy and Spain provided the acute and convalescent COVID-19 samples. PBMCs, B-cell-depleted T cells, or T cells provided the cDNA or gDNA that made up the material.

In the original processing: Counts of nucleated cells, estimated from reference gene primer amplification, were obtained. Sequencing used immunoSEQ multiplex PCR; TCRdb keeps in-frame clones, though not all of them. V, J and clone size are those of that table, while D and trimming were read from the DNA. The sample consists of about 54,000 clones, 90% to 95% of them appearing once. J gave up 9 bases and V 4 bases, and 5 bases lay outside the gene matches. The germline V gene encodes CDR1 MNHEY and CDR2 SMNVEV (reference sequence). The CDR3 totals 15 residues. Sequencing was carried out using peripheral blood. This sequence originates from a man over 45 with acute or convalescent COVID-19. The chain links TRBV27 to TRBJ1-6; 11 positions match TRBD1. This CDR3 is CASSSPGQGASPLHF. Here the CDR3 DNA reads TGTGCCAGCAGTTCCCCCGGACAGGGGGCTTCACCCCTCCACTTT.